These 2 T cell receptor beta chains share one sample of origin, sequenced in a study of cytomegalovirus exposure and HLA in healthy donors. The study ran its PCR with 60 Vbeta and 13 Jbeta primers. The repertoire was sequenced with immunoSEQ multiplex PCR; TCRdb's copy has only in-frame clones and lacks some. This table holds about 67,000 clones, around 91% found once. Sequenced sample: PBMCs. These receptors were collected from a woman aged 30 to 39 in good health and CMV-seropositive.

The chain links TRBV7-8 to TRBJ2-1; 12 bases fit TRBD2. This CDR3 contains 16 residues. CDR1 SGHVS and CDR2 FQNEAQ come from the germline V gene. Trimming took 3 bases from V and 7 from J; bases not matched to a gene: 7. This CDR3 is CASSFLAGGPSNEQFF. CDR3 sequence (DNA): TGTGCCAGCAGCTTTCTAGCGGGAGGGCCCTCGAATGAGCAGTTCTTC.

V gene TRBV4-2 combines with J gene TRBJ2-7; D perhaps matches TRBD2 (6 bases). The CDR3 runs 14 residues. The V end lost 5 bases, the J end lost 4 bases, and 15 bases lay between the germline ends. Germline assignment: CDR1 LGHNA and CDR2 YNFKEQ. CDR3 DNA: TGTGCCAGCAGCTTTAGCGGAGACCTTTACGAGCAGTACTTC. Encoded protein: CASSFSGDLYEQYF.